Below, 8 T cell receptor beta chains from the same sample are listed, as sequenced in a study of beta chain features in type 1 diabetes. As every portion of the isolated RNA was reverse transcribed, the sequencing read expressed TCRB transcripts. The assay was immunoSEQ multiplex PCR, and TCRdb's table has in-frame clones only and misses some. In the table there are roughly 450,000 clones, around 13% of which are singletons. The sample taken for sequencing was naive CD4+ T cells from blood. The receptors stem from a young man in good health.

V gene TRBV6-5 combines with J gene TRBJ2-2; tentative D call: TRBD2 (6 bases). Trimming shortened V by 7 bases and J by 3 bases, and 15 bases separated the two germline ends. From germline, CDR1 is MNHEY and CDR2 SVGAGI. This CDR3 has 15 amino acids. The DNA for the CDR3 is TGTGCCAGCACCCGGCTGTCTAGCGACACCGGGGAGCTGTTTTTT. Its protein product is CASTRLSSDTGELFF.

The gene calls are TRBV7-3 and TRBJ2-3; 10 nucleotides line up with TRBD1. Per germline, CDR1 SGHTA and CDR2 FQGTGA. The CDR3 has 15 amino acids. V was pared by 5 bases and J by 2 bases, with 4 bases of the junction left unmatched. The CDR3 nucleotides are TGTGCCAGCAGCCAGGACAGGGGGTACACAGATACGCAGTATTTT. This encodes CASSQDRGYTDTQYF.

This clone appeared a few times. The chain carries TRBV7-9 and TRBJ2-7; D not certain. V lost 9 bases and J 3 bases, leaving 12 bases between the germline ends. The CDR3 totals 12 residues. The germline V gene encodes CDR1 SEHNR and CDR2 FQNEAQ (reference sequence). This CDR3 reads CASRGVDYEQYF. CDR3 in DNA: TGTGCCAGTCGTGGTGTCGACTACGAGCAGTACTTC.

This clone was detected only a few times. The V call is TRBV29-1, the J call TRBJ2-5, with D possibly being TRBD2 (6 bases). Trimming took 4 bases from V and 11 from J, leaving 20 bases between them. This CDR3 spans 13 amino acids. Germline V lookup: CDR1 SQVTM, CDR2 ANQGSEA. CDR3 sequence (DNA): TGCAGCGTTGGCGCTAGCGAAGTTGAGGGTCAGTACTTC. Amino acid sequence: CSVGASEVEGQYF.

The V call is TRBV18, the J call TRBJ2-1, with a tentative D call TRBD1 (6 bases). The CDR3 totals 17 residues. Germline V lookup: CDR1 KGHSH, CDR2 LQKENI. V lost 0 bases and J 2 bases, leaving 14 bases between the germline ends. The CDR3 loop is CASSPPLWTETYNEQFF. The DNA for the CDR3 is TGTGCCAGCTCACCACCGCTGTGGACAGAGACCTACAATGAGCAGTTCTTC.

This chain connects TRBV7-2 to TRBJ1-5; the match to TRBD1 covers 10 bases. Trimming removed 0 bases from V and 4 bases from J; junction bases left unmatched: 0. CDR1 and CDR2 from the germline V gene are SGHTA and FQGNSA. CDR3 size: 15 residues. This CDR3 is CASSLAGQGNQPQHF. CDR3 sequence (DNA): TGTGCCAGCAGCTTAGCGGGACAGGGGAATCAGCCCCAGCATTTT. The full variable domain, with the rest looked up from reference TRBV7-2 and TRBJ1-5, is GAGVSQSPSNKVTEKGKDVELRCDPISGHTALYWYRQSLGQGLEFLIYFQGNSAPDKSGLPSDRFSAERTGGSVSTLTIQRTQQEDSAVYLCASSLAGQGNQPQHFGDGTRLSIL.

This chain joins TRBV30 and TRBJ2-1, with 11 positions matching TRBD2. The junction had 10 bases not matched to a gene; V was cut back by 3 bases and J by 3 bases. There are 17 residues in the CDR3. From germline, CDR1 is GTSNPN and CDR2 SVGIG (reference sequence). The CDR3 DNA is TGTGCCTGGAGCCTATATATAACTAGCGGGAGCTACAATGAGCAGTTCTTC. Amino acids: CAWSLYITSGSYNEQFF.

This clone has more than one count but fewer than ten. The chain carries TRBV18 and TRBJ2-3; D remains unclear. CDR1 KGHSH and CDR2 LQKENI come from the germline V gene. Deletions cut 1 base from V and 2 bases from J, with 4 bases between. This CDR3 region has 13 residues. CDR3 DNA sequence: TGTGCCAGCTCACCACAAAACACAGATACGCAGTATTTT. Residues: CASSPQNTDTQYF.